This TCR beta chain came from a study of OX40 agonist ivuxolimab in advanced cancers. Study-wide background: The patients got ivuxolimab, which is an agonistic anti-OX40 (CD134) antibody.

Clones were read by immunoSEQ multiplex PCR, and TCRdb kept only the in-frame ones, dropping some. The sample shows nearly 50,000 clones, around nine tenths of them seen only once. Trimming took 3 bases from V and 10 from J, leaving 19 bases between them. CDR1 is MNHEY and CDR2 is SMNVEV in the germline V gene (reference sequence). The CDR3 has 15 residues. This clone appeared a single time. The sample here was CD4+ or CD8+ T cells sorted from blood, taken in a trial of the OX40 agonist ivuxolimab. The TCR was taken from an adult with an advanced solid tumor such as melanoma, head and neck, liver or kidney cancer. The chain employs TRBV27 and TRBJ2-1; D is tentatively TRBD1 or TRBD2 (5 bases each). This chain's CDR3 is CASSFQKQGTWEQFF. CDR3 nucleotide sequence: TGTGCCAGCAGTTTTCAGAAGCAAGGGACGTGGGAGCAGTTCTTC.